A single sample is the source of the 4 T cell receptor beta chains below, sequenced in a study of T cells in Graves' hyperthyroidism and ophthalmopathy (dated by TCRdb to the late 2010s). The method was multiplex PCR. Instrument on record: Illumina HiSeq 2000. The TCR beta CDR3 regions were amplified from the RNA transcripts. The TCR CDR3 was subjected to a first round of RT-PCR using the HTBI primer set and the Qiagen OneStep RT-PCR kit. TCRdb's own reprocessing of the public reads used fastp at Q25 and MiXCR and kept productive beta chains. One record per CDR3 amino acid sequence lists the most common genes and DNA. The sample profile shows around 270,000 distinct CDR3 sequences; roughly 19% of them were found once. The top ten clones comprise under 40% of the sample. Sequencing was carried out using blood. These receptors were collected from a man aged 50 to 59 with Graves' ophthalmopathy.

This clonotype was seen only a few times. Being one base from a much bigger clone, this may be a read error. The chain is built from TRBV20-1 and TRBJ2-1, with 8 bases aligning to TRBD1. Germline CDR1 DFQATT, CDR2 SNEGSKA (reference sequence). The CDR3 length is 13 residues. This CDR3 is CSARRQGTYEQLF. CDR3 sequence (DNA): TGCAGTGCTAGGAGACAGGGGACCTATGAGCAGCTCTTC.

This clonotype was found once. This chain uses TRBV12-3 or TRBV12-4 with TRBJ1-4, with TRBD1 identical over 7 bases. This CDR3 contains 15 residues. V shed 1 base, J shed 10 bases, and the junction held 9 bases outside the gene matches. CDR3 region: CASSLEGAQGGKLFF. In nucleotides, the CDR3 is TGTGCCAGCAGTTTAGAGGGGGCGCAGGGTGGAAAACTGTTTTTT.

This clonotype was found many times. Relative to the germline gene, one junction end is altered; a read error may explain this. The chain carries TRBV24-1 and TRBJ2-3, with a tentative D call TRBD2 (6 bases). CDR3 length: 14 amino acids. Germline CDR1 and CDR2: KGHDR and SFDVKD. CDR3 sequence reads: CATSEPGSRDTQYF. The CDR3 DNA reads TGTGCCACCAGTGAGCCCGGGAGCAGAGATACGCAGTATTTT.

The chain employs TRBV6-1 and TRBJ2-2, with D possibly TRBD2 on 5 matching bases. Trimming took off 11 bases at V and 4 bases at J, with 8 bases between the two ends. Germline lookup yields CDR1 MNHNS and CDR2 SASEGT. The length of the CDR3 is 11 residues. The CDR3 reads CAEGTTGELFF. The CDR3, as DNA: TGTGCCGAGGGAACCACCGGGGAGCTGTTTTTT.